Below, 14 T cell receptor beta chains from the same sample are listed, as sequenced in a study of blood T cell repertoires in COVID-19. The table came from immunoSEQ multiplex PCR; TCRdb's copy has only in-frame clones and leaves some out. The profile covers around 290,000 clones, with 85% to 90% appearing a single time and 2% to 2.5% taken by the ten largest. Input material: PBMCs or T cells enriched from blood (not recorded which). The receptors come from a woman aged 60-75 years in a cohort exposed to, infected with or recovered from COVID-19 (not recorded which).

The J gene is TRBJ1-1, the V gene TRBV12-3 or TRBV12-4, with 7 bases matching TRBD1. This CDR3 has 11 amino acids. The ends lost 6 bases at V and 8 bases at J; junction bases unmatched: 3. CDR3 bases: TGTGCCAGCAGAGGGACAGTCGAAGCTTTCTTT. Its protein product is CASRGTVEAFF.

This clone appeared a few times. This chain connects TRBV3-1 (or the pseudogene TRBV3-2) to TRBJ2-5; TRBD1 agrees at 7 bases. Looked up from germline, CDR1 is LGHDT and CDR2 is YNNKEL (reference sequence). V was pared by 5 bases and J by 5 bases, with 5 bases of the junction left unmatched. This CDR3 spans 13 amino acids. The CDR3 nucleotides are TGTGCCAGCAGCTACACAGGGGCCGAGACCCAGTACTTC. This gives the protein CASSYTGAETQYF.

The CDR3 DNA is TGCGCCAGCAGCTTGGAGTATGGCGGAGATCAGCCCCAGCATTTT. It codes for CASSLEYGGDQPQHF. The chain carries TRBV5-1 and TRBJ1-5; D gene ambiguous. Germline V gene sequence: CDR1 SGHRS, CDR2 YFSETQ. The V and J ends lost 0 bases and 5 bases respectively, with 12 bases between them. The CDR3 totals 15 residues.

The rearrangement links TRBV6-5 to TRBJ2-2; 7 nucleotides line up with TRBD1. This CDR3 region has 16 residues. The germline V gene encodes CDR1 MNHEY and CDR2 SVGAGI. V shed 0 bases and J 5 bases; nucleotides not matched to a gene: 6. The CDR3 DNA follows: TGTGCCAGCAGTTACTCGATGACAGGGCTTACCGGGGAGCTGTTTTTT. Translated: CASSYSMTGLTGELFF.

The CDR3 DNA reads as TGTGCCAGCAGTCCTGGGACTAGCGGGAGTGGGTTCTTC. Its protein is CASSPGTSGSGFF. V usage is TRBV12-3 or TRBV12-4 and J usage is TRBJ2-1; 14 bases are shared with TRBD2. The V segment lost 5 bases and the J segment 15 bases; nucleotides outside the gene matches: 6. The CDR3 length is 13 residues.

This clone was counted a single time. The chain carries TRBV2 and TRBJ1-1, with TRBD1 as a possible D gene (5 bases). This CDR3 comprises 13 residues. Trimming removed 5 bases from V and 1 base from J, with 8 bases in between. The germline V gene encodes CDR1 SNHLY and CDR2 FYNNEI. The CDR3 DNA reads TGTGCCAGCAGTACGCAGGGGAACACTGAAGCTTTCTTT. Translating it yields CASSTQGNTEAFF.

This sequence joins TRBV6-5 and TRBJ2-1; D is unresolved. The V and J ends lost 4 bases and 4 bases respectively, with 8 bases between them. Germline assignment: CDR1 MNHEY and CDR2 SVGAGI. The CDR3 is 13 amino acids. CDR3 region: CASSSESYNEQFF. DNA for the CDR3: TGTGCCAGCAGTTCCGAGTCGTACAATGAGCAGTTCTTC.

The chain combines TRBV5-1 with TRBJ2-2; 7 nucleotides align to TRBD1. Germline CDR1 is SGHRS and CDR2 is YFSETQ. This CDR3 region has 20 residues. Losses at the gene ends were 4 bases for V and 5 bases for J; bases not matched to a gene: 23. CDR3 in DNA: TGCGCCAGCAGCGATCCAGTCCCCCAAAAACAGGGGAGAAAAACCGGGGAGCTGTTTTTT. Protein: CASSDPVPQKQGRKTGELFF.

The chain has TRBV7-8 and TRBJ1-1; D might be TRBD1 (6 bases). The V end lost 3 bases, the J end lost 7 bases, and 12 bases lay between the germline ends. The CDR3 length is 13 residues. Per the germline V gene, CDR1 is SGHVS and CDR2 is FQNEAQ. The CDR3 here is CASSFGQHREAFF. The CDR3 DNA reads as TGTGCCAGCAGCTTCGGACAGCACCGTGAAGCTTTCTTT.

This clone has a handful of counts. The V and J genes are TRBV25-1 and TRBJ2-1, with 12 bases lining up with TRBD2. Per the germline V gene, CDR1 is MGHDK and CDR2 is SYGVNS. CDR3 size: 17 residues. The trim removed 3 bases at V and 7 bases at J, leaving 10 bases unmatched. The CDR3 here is CASSDPKTSGSVNEQFF. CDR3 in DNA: TGTGCCAGCAGTGACCCGAAGACTAGCGGGAGTGTGAATGAGCAGTTCTTC. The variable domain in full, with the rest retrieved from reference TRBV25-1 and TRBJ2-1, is EADIYQTPRYLVIGTGKKITLECSQTMGHDKMYWYQQDPGMELHLIHYSYGVNSTEKGDLSSESTVSRIRTEHFPLTLESARPSHTSQYLCASSDPKTSGSVNEQFFGPGTRLTVL.

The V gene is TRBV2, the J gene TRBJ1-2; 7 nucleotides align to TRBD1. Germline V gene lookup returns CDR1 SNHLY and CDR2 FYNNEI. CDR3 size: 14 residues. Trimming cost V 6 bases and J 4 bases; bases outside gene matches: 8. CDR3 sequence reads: CASSYTGEGYGYTF. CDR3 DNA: TGTGCCAGCAGCTACACAGGGGAAGGCTATGGCTACACCTTC.

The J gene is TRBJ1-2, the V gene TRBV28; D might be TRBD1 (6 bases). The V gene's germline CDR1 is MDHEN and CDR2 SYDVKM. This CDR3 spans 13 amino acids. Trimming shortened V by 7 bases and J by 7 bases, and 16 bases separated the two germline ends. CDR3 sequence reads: CASIPWGTSGYTF. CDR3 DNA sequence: TGTGCCAGCATCCCATGGGGGACAAGTGGCTACACCTTC.

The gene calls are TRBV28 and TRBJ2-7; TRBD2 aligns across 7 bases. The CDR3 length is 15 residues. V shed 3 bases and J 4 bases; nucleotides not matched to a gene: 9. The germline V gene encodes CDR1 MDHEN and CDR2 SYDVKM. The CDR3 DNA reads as TGTGCCAGCAGTTTTGAGTCCTGGGGGGGGTACGAGCAGTACTTC. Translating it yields CASSFESWGGYEQYF.

The CDR3 sequence: CAISPGQGAYNEQFF. The CDR3 DNA follows: TGTGCCATCAGCCCCGGACAGGGAGCCTACAATGAGCAGTTCTTC. This sequence joins TRBV10-3 and TRBJ2-1; 8 bases match TRBD1. Germline V gene lookup returns CDR1 ENHRY and CDR2 SYGVKD. The CDR3 runs to 15 residues. With V trimmed by 6 bases and J by 2 bases, 6 bases remained unmatched.